The rows below give T cell receptor beta chains drawn from one sample of a study of CD8 T cells in Susac syndrome. One entry per CDR3 protein results from TCRdb running MiXCR on the immunoSEQ multiplex PCR reads. The data show 150,000 to 200,000 distinct CDR3 sequences, with about 90% seen just once and more than 0.07% held by the top ten. Material: CD4+ T cells from PBMCs. These receptor sequences come from a human donor in good health. Both conserved end residues are trimmed from each CDR3. Each record gives: V gene, J gene, D gene, CDR3 protein. A D gene is named only where the DNA matches it firmly.

V: TRBV4-2
J: TRBJ2-7
D: -
CDR3: ASSQASAGSYEQY

V: TRBV7-8
J: TRBJ2-7
D: TRBD1
CDR3: ASSPSRGPSYEQY

V: TRBV20-1
J: TRBJ2-5
D: TRBD2
CDR3: SAAGGGVTQY

V: TRBV19
J: TRBJ2-2
D: -
CDR3: ASSIDLGYTGELF

V: TRBV6-6
J: TRBJ1-2
D: -
CDR3: ASMRGYGYT

V: TRBV4-3
J: TRBJ2-3
D: -
CDR3: ASSQSWGRALSTDTQY

V: TRBV18
J: TRBJ2-7
D: TRBD1
CDR3: ASSSGTGGWEQY

V: TRBV7-9
J: TRBJ1-4
D: -
CDR3: ASSILGWQGFEKLF

V: TRBV28
J: TRBJ1-3
D: -
CDR3: ASSSLIGNTIY

V: TRBV20-1
J: TRBJ2-2
D: TRBD2
CDR3: SARDRGASGATGELF

V: TRBV27
J: TRBJ1-1
D: -
CDR3: ASSLNGGAEAF

V: TRBV28
J: TRBJ1-1
D: TRBD1
CDR3: ASSPPQGMNTEAF

V: TRBV4-2
J: TRBJ1-6
D: TRBD1
CDR3: ASSQTDRDHSPLH

V: TRBV29-1
J: TRBJ2-3
D: -
CDR3: SGYGGGTDTQY

V: TRBV18
J: TRBJ2-1
D: TRBD2
CDR3: ASSRGLAVYNEQF

V: TRBV29-1
J: TRBJ1-4
D: -
CDR3: SVVRDGNEKLF

V: TRBV6-2/TRBV6-3
J: TRBJ1-2
D: -
CDR3: ASLTPRTGDYGYT

V: TRBV5-1
J: TRBJ2-2
D: TRBD2
CDR3: ASSLGGLAVNTGELF

V: TRBV5-8
J: TRBJ1-1
D: -
CDR3: ASTENLAL

V: TRBV9
J: TRBJ1-3
D: TRBD1
CDR3: ASSAHPGGIGNTIY

V: TRBV6-1
J: TRBJ2-1
D: -
CDR3: ASSWGTSYNEQF

V: TRBV6-2/TRBV6-3
J: TRBJ1-2
D: -
CDR3: ASSSYYYGYT

V: TRBV10-3
J: TRBJ2-7
D: TRBD1
CDR3: ATGGQGSYEQY

V: TRBV7-9
J: TRBJ2-7
D: -
CDR3: ASSFRTAYEQY

V: TRBV5-1
J: TRBJ1-1
D: -
CDR3: ASSLGGLGVNTEAF

V: TRBV5-1
J: TRBJ2-1
D: -
CDR3: ASSLGWDEQF

V: TRBV4-3
J: TRBJ2-2
D: -
CDR3: ASSQDTDRYTGELF

V: TRBV7-8
J: TRBJ2-7
D: TRBD2
CDR3: ASSFMTSGTGEQY

V: TRBV5-1
J: TRBJ2-7
D: -
CDR3: ASSLSYSYEQY

V: TRBV7-2
J: TRBJ2-5
D: TRBD2
CDR3: ASSSGTSLQETQY

V: TRBV5-1
J: TRBJ2-1
D: -
CDR3: ASRPGVGNEQF

V: TRBV19
J: TRBJ1-5
D: -
CDR3: ASKPQVSNQPQH

V: TRBV3-1
J: TRBJ2-3
D: -
CDR3: ASSRGDTQY

V: TRBV5-1
J: TRBJ2-7
D: TRBD1
CDR3: ASSAAGTGTYEQY

V: TRBV13
J: TRBJ1-2
D: -
CDR3: ASSTRGGLDYGYT

V: TRBV7-2
J: TRBJ1-5
D: -
CDR3: ASSLLSRQPQH

V: TRBV7-2
J: TRBJ1-1
D: -
CDR3: ASTRLGADTEAF

V: TRBV6-2/TRBV6-3
J: TRBJ2-2
D: -
CDR3: ASSSGLVSWNTGELF

V: TRBV5-1
J: TRBJ2-7
D: -
CDR3: ASSWDHNNEQY

V: TRBV14
J: TRBJ1-2
D: TRBD1
CDR3: ASSKGQGGDYGYT

V: TRBV7-3
J: TRBJ1-2
D: -
CDR3: ASSLTPGGREYGYT

V: TRBV7-2
J: TRBJ1-4
D: -
CDR3: ASSSSFATNEKLF

V: TRBV30
J: TRBJ1-1
D: -
CDR3: AWSVGGSNTEAF

V: TRBV6-1
J: TRBJ2-7
D: TRBD2
CDR3: ASSEREGAGEQY